This T cell receptor beta chain was captured by sequencing in a study of T cells in Graves' hyperthyroidism and ophthalmopathy. The V and J ends lost 0 bases and 5 bases respectively, with 10 bases between them. The CDR3 is made up of 15 amino acids. Germline V gene lookup returns CDR1 LNHNV and CDR2 YYDKDF (reference sequence). Amplified TCR beta CDR3 regions came from RNA transcripts. During a first-round RT-PCR of the TCR CDR3, the HTBI primer set was used. TCRdb ran MiXCR on the multiplex PCR reads and lists one entry per CDR3 protein. This sample yields about 700,000 distinct CDR3 sequences, of which 45% are seen a single time; approximately 7.2% belongs to the top ten.

The chain uses TRBV15 and TRBJ1-4; a possible D gene is TRBD1 (6 bases). Sequencing input: peripheral blood or thyroid tissue (not recorded which). The clonotype originates from an adult man with Graves' disease, either hyperthyroidism or ophthalmopathy (not recorded which). The CDR3 loop reads CATSRDLGGNEKLFF. The CDR3 DNA sequence: TGTGCCACCAGCAGAGATTTGGGGGGCAATGAAAAACTGTTTTTT. The full variable domain, in which reference TRBV15 and TRBJ1-4 provide the parts outside the CDR3, is DAMVIQNPRYQVTQFGKPVTLSCSQTLNHNVMYWYQQKSSQAPKLLFHYYDKDFNNEADTPDNFQSRRPNTSFCFLDIRSPGLGDTAMYLCATSRDLGGNEKLFFGSGTQLSVL.